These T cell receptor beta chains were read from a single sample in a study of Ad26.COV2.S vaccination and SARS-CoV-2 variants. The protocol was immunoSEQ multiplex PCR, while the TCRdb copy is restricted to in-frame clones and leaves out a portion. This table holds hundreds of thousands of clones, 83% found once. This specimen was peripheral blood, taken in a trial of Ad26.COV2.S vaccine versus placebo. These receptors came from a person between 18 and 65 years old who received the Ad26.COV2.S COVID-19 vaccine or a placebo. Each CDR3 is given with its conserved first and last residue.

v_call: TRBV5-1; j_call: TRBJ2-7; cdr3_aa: CASSLLAGGIYEQYF
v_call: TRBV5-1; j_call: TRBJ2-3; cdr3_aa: CASSLEVLGTDTQYF
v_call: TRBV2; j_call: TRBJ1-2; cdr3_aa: CASSRQSYFGYTF
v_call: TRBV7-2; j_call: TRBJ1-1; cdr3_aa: CASSLGGGLNTEAFF
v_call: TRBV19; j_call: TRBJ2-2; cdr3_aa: CASSPTMSVAGELFF
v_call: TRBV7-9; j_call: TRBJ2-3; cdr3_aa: CASSGRGTDTQYF
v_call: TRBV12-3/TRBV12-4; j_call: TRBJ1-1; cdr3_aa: CASSLTATEAFF
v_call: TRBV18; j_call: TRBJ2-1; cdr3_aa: CASSPRSLLAGIYNEQFF
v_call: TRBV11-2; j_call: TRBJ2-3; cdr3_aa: CASKRLVRTDTQYF
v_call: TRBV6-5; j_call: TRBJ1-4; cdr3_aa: CASSYQGTANEKLFF
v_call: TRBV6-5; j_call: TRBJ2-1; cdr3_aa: CASSSHPPSSYNEQFF
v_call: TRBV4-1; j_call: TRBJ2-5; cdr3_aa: CASSFRLAPGETQYF
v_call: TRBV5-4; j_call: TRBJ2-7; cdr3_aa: CASRKDVASSYEQYF
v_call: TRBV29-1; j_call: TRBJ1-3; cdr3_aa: CSVATGSSGNTIYF
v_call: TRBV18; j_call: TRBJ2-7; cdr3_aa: CASSPAGSEQYF
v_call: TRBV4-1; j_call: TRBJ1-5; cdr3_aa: CASSQEDVGNQPQHF
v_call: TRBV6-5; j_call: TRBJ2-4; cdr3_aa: CASSPVMAAKNIQYF
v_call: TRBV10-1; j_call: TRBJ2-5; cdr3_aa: CASKEPHQETQYF
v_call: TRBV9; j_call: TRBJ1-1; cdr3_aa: CASSPVKGLPEAFF
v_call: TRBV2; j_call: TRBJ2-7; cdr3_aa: CASSEGRSGETYEQYF
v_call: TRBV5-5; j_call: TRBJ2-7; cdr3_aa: CASSWGTSGRVYEQYF
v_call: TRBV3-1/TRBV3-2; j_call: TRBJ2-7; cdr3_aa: CASSPWGGPDYEQYF
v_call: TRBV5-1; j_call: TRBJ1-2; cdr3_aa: CASSLKGAYGYTF